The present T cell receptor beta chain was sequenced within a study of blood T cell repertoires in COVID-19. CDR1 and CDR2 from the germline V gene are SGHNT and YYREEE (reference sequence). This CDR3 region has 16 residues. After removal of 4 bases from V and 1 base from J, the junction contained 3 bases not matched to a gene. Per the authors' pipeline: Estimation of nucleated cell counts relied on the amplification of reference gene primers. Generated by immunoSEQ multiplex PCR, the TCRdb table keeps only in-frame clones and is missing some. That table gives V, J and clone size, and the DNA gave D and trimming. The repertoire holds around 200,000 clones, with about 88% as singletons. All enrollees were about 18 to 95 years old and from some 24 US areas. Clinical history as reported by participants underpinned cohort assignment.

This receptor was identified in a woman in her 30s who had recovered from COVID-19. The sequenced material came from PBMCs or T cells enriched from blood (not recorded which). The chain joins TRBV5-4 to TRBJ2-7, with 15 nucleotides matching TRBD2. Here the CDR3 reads CASSLGTSGGSYEQYF. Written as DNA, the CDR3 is TGTGCCAGCAGCCTTGGGACTAGCGGGGGGTCCTACGAGCAGTACTTC.